These T cell receptor beta chains were read from a single sample in a study of cytomegalovirus exposure and HLA in healthy donors. Using immunoSEQ multiplex PCR, the repertoire was profiled, and TCRdb retains in-frame clones only, with some absent. The sample gives approximately 89,000 clones, roughly three quarters of which show up once; more than 3.5% is in the top ten. Material for sequencing was PBMCs. Receptor source: a man aged 25 to 40 in good health and CMV-seronegative. The CDR3 runs from the conserved cysteine through the conserved F or W.

v_call cdr3_length cdr3_aa
TRBV6-1 13 CASTTGFSYGYTF
TRBV10-2 14 CASTGEQYNQPQHF
TRBV13 12 CASSLSYNEQFF
TRBV11-2 15 CASSLPLAGTDTQYF
TRBV19 14 CASSTTGVNQPQHF
TRBV6-5 15 CASSYATSGTAEQYF
TRBV5-1 18 CASSLSLNRGPSSYEQYF
TRBV14 15 CASSQGLGQTYEQYF
TRBV4-1 14 CASSQPGHYNEQFF
TRBV14 15 CASSLLSGFGNTIYF
TRBV5-1 13 CASSLVGLNEQYF
TRBV11-2 15 CASSLDDRSGPEAFF
TRBV28 15 CASSLLEGWDQPQHF
TRBV7-9 15 CASSAGTGVQETQYF
TRBV27 13 CASSSPLSYEQYF
TRBV7-9 17 CASSSGQGVEAGYGYTF
TRBV4-1 14 CASSHSDRDYEQYF
TRBV9 14 CASSVGRGADTQYF
TRBV11-2 17 CASSLQPVRGGFEKLFF
TRBV2 13 CASQGRENTEAFF
TRBV4-2 16 CASSPRGQGEDYGYTF
TRBV4-3 16 CASSQDRGSGANVLTF
TRBV27 18 CASSLLGQGRNRGYEQYF
TRBV7-9 16 CASSLGLARTGAEAFF
TRBV30 14 CAWSLGQLNTEAFF
TRBV6-5 13 CASSPGFNYGYTF
TRBV7-8 15 CASSQRALSGNTIYF
TRBV27 15 CASGRSGTPLLEQYF